These 29 T cell receptor beta chains originate from one sample sequenced in a study of molecular identifiers for immune sequencing clone quantification. TCRdb re-called the PCR reads with MiXCR, one entry per CDR3 protein. The sample has approximately 20,000 distinct CDR3 sequences; about a fifth are singletons. Sequencing was performed on naive CD8+ T cells from blood, with Jurkat cell RNA spiked in. This sample's subset: FACS-sorted CD8+CD4-CCR7+CD45RA+ naive T cells. These receptors all come from a human donor in good health. Some libraries in this study had Jurkat cell RNA spiked in.

By share, this clonotype counts as medium-sized (0.01 to 0.1%). The chain employs TRBV4-3 and TRBJ2-3; 9 nucleotides line up with TRBD1. This CDR3 is built from 17 residues. Trimming at V came to 0 bases and at J to 5 bases, leaving 9 bases not matched to a gene. The germline CDR1 and CDR2 sequences are LGHNA and YSLEER. The CDR3 nucleotides read TGCGCCAGCAGCCAAGACCTAGGGACAGGGTTGGTAGATACGCAGTATTTT. Residues: CASSQDLGTGLVDTQYF.

This chain links TRBV7-9 with TRBJ1-2; possible D gene TRBD1, 5 bases. This CDR3 contains 13 residues. Germline CDR1 and CDR2: SEHNR and FQNEAQ (reference sequence). Deletions cut 7 bases from V and 1 base from J, with 10 bases between. CDR3: CASIQDINYGYTF. CDR3 nucleotide sequence: TGTGCCAGCATACAGGATATTAACTATGGCTACACCTTC. The full variable domain, its missing parts supplied by reference TRBV7-9 and TRBJ1-2, is DTGVSQNPRHKITKRGQNVTFRCDPISEHNRLYWYRQTLGQGPEFLTYFQNEAQLEKSRLLSDRFSAERPKGSFSTLEIQRTEQGDSAMYLCASIQDINYGYTFGSGTRLTVV.

This clonotype was recorded at least ten times. J is TRBJ1-4 and V is TRBV7-2; weak D call: TRBD1 (5 bases). The germline gives CDR1 SGHTA, CDR2 FQGNSA. V was pared by 2 bases and J by 5 bases, with 12 bases between. This CDR3 has 15 amino acids. CDR3 bases: TGTGCCAGCAGCTTACTAGACAGCCTGAATGAAAAACTGTTTTTT. This encodes CASSLLDSLNEKLFF.

The chain employs TRBV7-9 and TRBJ2-7; TRBD1 is a possible D gene (5 bases). The CDR3 is 17 amino acids. Germline V gene sequence: CDR1 SEHNR, CDR2 FQNEAQ (reference sequence). Trimming took 4 bases from V and 6 from J, leaving 25 bases between them. CDR3 nucleotides: TGTGCCAGCAGCTCTAGTATATGGGGCAGCTTTCTCTCCGAGCAGTACTTC. It specifies CASSSSIWGSFLSEQYF. The whole variable domain, remainder taken from reference TRBV7-9 and TRBJ2-7, is DTGVSQNPRHKITKRGQNVTFRCDPISEHNRLYWYRQTLGQGPEFLTYFQNEAQLEKSRLLSDRFSAERPKGSFSTLEIQRTEQGDSAMYLCASSSSIWGSFLSEQYFGPGTRLTVT.

This clonotype is deemed medium-sized. The V call is TRBV11-2, the J call TRBJ2-2, with 7 nucleotides matching TRBD1. The trim removed 0 bases at V and 2 bases at J, leaving 6 bases unmatched. Germline assignment: CDR1 SGHAT and CDR2 FQNNGV. The CDR3 sequence is 17 residues long. The CDR3 reads CASSLDFQGVNTGELFF. Written as DNA, the CDR3 is TGTGCCAGCAGCTTAGATTTTCAGGGGGTCAACACCGGGGAGCTGTTTTTT.

Written as DNA, the CDR3 is TGCAGCGCCCTCGGCACTGAAGCTTTCTTT. It translates to CSALGTEAFF. The chain carries TRBV29-1 and TRBJ1-1; D unclear. V lost 7 bases and J lost 4, with 7 bases in between. Per the germline V gene, CDR1 is SQVTM and CDR2 is ANQGSEA. The CDR3 length is 10 residues.

By share, this clonotype ranks as medium-sized. The chain carries TRBV4-1 and TRBJ2-7, with D maybe TRBD2 (6 bases). Germline-derived CDR1 and CDR2 are MGHRA and YSYEKL. V was clipped by 6 bases and J by 2 bases, with 14 bases between them. This CDR3 is built from 14 residues. The CDR3 sequence is CASRPRTTTYEQYF. The DNA for the CDR3 is TGCGCCAGCAGGCCCAGGACTACCACCTACGAGCAGTACTTC.

This chain links TRBV10-1 with TRBJ2-5, with D perhaps TRBD1 or TRBD2 (5 bases each). This CDR3 is built from 17 residues. Trimming removed 8 bases from V and 4 bases from J, with 26 bases in between. Germline V gene data show CDR1 as WNHNN and CDR2 as SYGVQD (reference sequence). The CDR3 here is CASPTAPGPRARETQYF. The CDR3, as DNA: TGCGCCAGCCCGACCGCTCCGGGACCCAGGGCGCGAGAGACCCAGTACTTC.

In its sample, this clonotype was seen many times. The chain employs TRBV29-1 and TRBJ1-3; no firm D call. Germline V gene sequence: CDR1 SQVTM, CDR2 ANQGSEA. The CDR3 totals 10 residues. V shed 2 bases and J shed 8 bases, with 4 bases lying between them. In DNA form, the CDR3 reads TGCAGCGTTGAAAGTGACACCATATATTTT. It specifies CSVESDTIYF.

This chain uses TRBV27 with TRBJ2-7, with D possibly matching TRBD2 (5 bases). The CDR3 covers 16 residues. Germline V lookup: CDR1 MNHEY, CDR2 SMNVEV (reference sequence). V shed 2 bases and J shed 3 bases, with 17 bases lying between them. The CDR3 sequence: CASSLPLPGGLYEQYF. DNA of the CDR3: TGTGCCAGCAGTTTACCTCTCCCAGGAGGACTCTACGAGCAGTACTTC.

By frequency in the sample, this clonotype is medium-sized. This chain joins TRBV4-2 and TRBJ2-3, with 9 bases matching TRBD1. The CDR3 sequence is 17 residues long. The germline V gene has CDR1 LGHNA and CDR2 YNFKEQ. With V trimmed by 4 bases and J by 1 base, 9 bases remained unmatched. CDR3 in amino acids: CASSRRTGVSGTDTQYF. The CDR3 nucleotides are TGTGCCAGCAGCCGGCGGACAGGGGTCTCAGGCACAGATACGCAGTATTTT.

This clonotype was recorded many times. The V call is TRBV20-1, the J call TRBJ1-2; no clear D. This CDR3 contains 15 residues. V dropped 4 bases and J dropped 0 bases, with 15 bases sitting between them. Germline CDR1 and CDR2: DFQATT and SNEGSKA (reference sequence). DNA of the CDR3: TGCAGTGCTATAAGCCCGGACGGATCTAACTATGGCTACACCTTC. Protein: CSAISPDGSNYGYTF.

The chain combines TRBV7-9 with TRBJ1-4; D gene uncertain. The ends were cut back, 2 bases at V and 4 bases at J, with 8 bases in the middle. Germline V gene sequence: CDR1 SEHNR, CDR2 FQNEAQ (reference sequence). The CDR3 length is 14 residues. In nucleotides, the CDR3 is TGTGCCAGCAGCTTAATGGACGGTAATGAAAAACTGTTTTTT. Its translation: CASSLMDGNEKLFF.

This clonotype has ten or more counts. Here the CDR3 DNA reads TGTGCCAGCAGCGTTAGTAGCGGGAGTTACGAGCAGTACTTC. It codes for CASSVSSGSYEQYF. This chain uses TRBV9 with TRBJ2-7, with 9 positions matching TRBD2. V lost 2 bases, J lost 4 bases, and 4 bases stayed unmatched. The CDR3 has 14 amino acids. Germline V lookup: CDR1 SGDLS, CDR2 YYNGEE. Based on the CDR3 plus reference TRBV9 and TRBJ2-7, the full variable domain is DSGVTQTPKHLITATGQRVTLRCSPRSGDLSVYWYQQSLDQGLQFLIQYYNGEERAKGNILERFSAQQFPDLHSELNLSSLELGDSALYFCASSVSSGSYEQYFGPGTRLTVT.

This clonotype is labeled as medium-sized. This rearrangement joins TRBV5-1 to TRBJ2-5; TRBD1 agrees at 10 bases. Germline CDR1 is SGHRS and CDR2 is YFSETQ. The CDR3 totals 14 residues. V lost 3 bases and J lost 5; bases outside the gene matches: 4. The CDR3 sequence is CASSWGQGIETQYF. The CDR3, as DNA: TGCGCCAGCAGCTGGGGACAGGGGATTGAGACCCAGTACTTC.

Comment on this clonotype: A much larger clonotype is one base distant, so this may be a read error. This chain joins TRBV7-8 and TRBJ2-7, with D tentatively TRBD1 (6 bases). Germline V gene lookup returns CDR1 SGHVS and CDR2 FQNEAQ. This CDR3 is built from 13 residues. V was shortened by 8 bases and J by 3 bases, with 14 bases between the two germline ends. CDR3 in amino acids: CASCPLDSYEQYF. The CDR3 DNA reads TGTGCCAGCTGCCCTTTGGACAGCTACGAGCAGTACTTC.

The table lists this clonotype with many counts. This chain connects TRBV27 to TRBJ2-1; no clear D. The CDR3 has 13 residues. Per germline, CDR1 MNHEY and CDR2 SMNVEV (reference sequence). V lost 5 bases and J 9 bases, leaving 14 bases between the germline ends. The CDR3 reads CASSLNTAGEQFF. The CDR3 bases are TGTGCCAGCAGTCTTAATACCGCAGGTGAGCAGTTCTTC.

The rearrangement links TRBV7-6 to TRBJ2-7, with 8 positions matching TRBD1. After removal of 4 bases from V and 0 bases from J, the junction contained 5 bases not matched to a gene. The length of the CDR3 is 15 residues. Germline V gene lookup returns CDR1 SGHVS and CDR2 FNYEAQ. The CDR3 DNA follows: TGTGCCAGCAGCTCCGGACAGGGATCCTCCTACGAGCAGTACTTC. Residues: CASSSGQGSSYEQYF.

The sample holds many counts of this clonotype. The chain's CDR3 is CASSQDLAGRGDEQFF. DNA of the CDR3: TGTGCCAGCAGCCAAGATTTGGCGGGCCGAGGCGATGAGCAGTTCTTC. The chain combines TRBV3-1 with TRBJ2-1, with D perhaps TRBD2 (5 bases). V lost 0 bases and J 8 bases, leaving 17 bases between the germline ends. The CDR3 runs to 16 residues. Germline loops: CDR1 LGHDT, CDR2 YNNKEL (reference sequence).

The chain combines TRBV6-5 with TRBJ1-4, with D tentatively TRBD1 (6 bases). Germline CDR1 MNHEY, CDR2 SVGAGI. CDR3 size: 15 residues. V lost 6 bases, J lost 5 bases, and 16 bases lay in between. Written as DNA, the CDR3 is TGTGCCAGCAGGGGAGGGACAATTGGAAATGAAAAACTGTTTTTT. Translating it yields CASRGGTIGNEKLFF.

This clonotype was counted many times. The V call is TRBV7-9, the J call TRBJ2-6; no clear D gene. Germline values: CDR1 SEHNR, CDR2 FQNEAQ (reference sequence). CDR3 length: 19 amino acids. Trimming shortened V by 4 bases and J by 3 bases, and 22 bases separated the two germline ends. In DNA form, the CDR3 reads TGTGCCAGCAGCTCCCCCCGTGGCGACCAACGATTTGGGGCCAACGTCCTGACTTTC. Its translation: CASSSPRGDQRFGANVLTF.

This clonotype was recorded many times. The V gene is TRBV7-2, the J gene TRBJ1-3, with a possible D match to TRBD1 (5 bases). V was pared by 1 base and J by 4 bases, with 17 bases between. There are 17 residues in the CDR3. Germline V lookup: CDR1 SGHTA, CDR2 FQGNSA. The CDR3 nucleotides read TGTGCCAGCAGCTTAGTTCCCAGGGAAACTCGCGGAAACACCATATATTTT. It specifies CASSLVPRETRGNTIYF.

This chain uses TRBV2 with TRBJ2-1; 9 bases are shared with TRBD2. CDR3 size: 13 residues. CDR1 and CDR2 (germline): SNHLY, FYNNEI. J gave up 5 bases and V 7 bases, and 3 bases lay outside the gene matches. The CDR3, as DNA: TGTGCCAGCAAGCTAGCGGGGAACAATGAGCAGTTCTTC. This codes for CASKLAGNNEQFF. The variable domain in full, completed from reference TRBV2 and TRBJ2-1, reads EPEVTQTPSHQVTQMGQEVILRCVPISNHLYFYWYRQILGQKVEFLVSFYNNEISEKSEIFDDQFSVERPDGSNFTLKIRSTKLEDSAMYFCASKLAGNNEQFFGPGTRLTVL.

This clonotype was seen ten or more times. V gene TRBV21-1 combines with J gene TRBJ1-1. TRBV21-1 is a pseudogene segment. The CDR3 is made up of 12 amino acids. The CDR3 bases are TGTGCCAGCAGCAAAGTGGGGAGACTGGCTTTCTTT. Its translation is CASSKVGRLAFF.

The gene calls are TRBV28 and TRBJ2-7, with D hard to call. CDR1 MDHEN and CDR2 SYDVKM come from the germline V gene. V was clipped by 8 bases and J by 7 bases, with 15 bases between them. The CDR3 extends over 12 amino acids. CDR3 in amino acids: CASGSNEWEQYF. CDR3 sequence (DNA): TGTGCCAGCGGATCCAACGAGTGGGAGCAGTACTTC.

By share, this clonotype counts as medium-sized (0.01 to 0.1%). This chain links TRBV7-9 with TRBJ2-1; 12 positions agree with TRBD2. This CDR3 is built from 16 residues. Trimming took 2 bases from V and 9 from J; bases not matched to a gene: 8. Germline V CDR1 and CDR2: SEHNR, FQNEAQ (reference sequence). CDR3 DNA: TGTGCCAGCAGCTTAAGGTCCGGACTAGCGGGGATTGAGCAGTTCTTC. It encodes CASSLRSGLAGIEQFF. Filled out from reference TRBV7-9 and TRBJ2-1, the complete variable domain reads DTGVSQNPRHKITKRGQNVTFRCDPISEHNRLYWYRQTLGQGPEFLTYFQNEAQLEKSRLLSDRFSAERPKGSFSTLEIQRTEQGDSAMYLCASSLRSGLAGIEQFFGPGTRLTVL.

The chain couples TRBV9 to TRBJ2-2; D is unresolved. The CDR3 sequence is 13 residues long. Germline V gene data show CDR1 as SGDLS and CDR2 as YYNGEE. The V gene lost 0 bases and the J gene lost 4 bases, with 4 bases spanning the gap. The CDR3 reads CASSVGGTGELFF. In DNA form, the CDR3 reads TGTGCCAGCAGCGTAGGGGGCACCGGGGAGCTGTTTTTT.

The table lists this clonotype with many counts. CDR3 amino acids: CASSSIAGGEDTQYF. Here the CDR3 DNA reads TGTGCCAGCAGCTCCATAGCGGGAGGAGAGGATACGCAGTATTTT. The rearrangement joins TRBV7-9 to TRBJ2-3; TRBD2 matches 10 bases. CDR3 length equals 15 residues. The ends lost 4 bases at V and 6 bases at J; junction bases unmatched: 7. The germline V gene encodes CDR1 SEHNR and CDR2 FQNEAQ (reference sequence).

Only a few counts were recorded for this clonotype. The chain uses TRBV20-1 and TRBJ2-2; no firm D call. This CDR3 contains 13 residues. V was pared by 8 bases and J by 1 base, with 11 bases between. Per germline, CDR1 DFQATT and CDR2 SNEGSKA (reference sequence). CDR3 nucleotide sequence: TGCAGTCCTCAGAGTTTGAACACCGGGGAGCTGTTTTTT. This encodes CSPQSLNTGELFF.